A single sample gave rise to the 30 T cell receptor beta chains below, sequenced in a study of blood T cells in healthy people across ages. Together with a sample-barcoded 5' primer, a J-beta primer mix was included in a second PCR lasting roughly 6 to 12 cycles. TCRdb called the 5' RACE reads again in MiXCR, with one record for every CDR3 protein. The table includes 630,000 or so distinct CDR3 sequences, approximately 29% detected once. Sequenced sample: blood. The receptor set was obtained from a woman older than 75 in good health.

This clonotype has a handful of counts. The CDR3 loop reads CASSQGKGAGTNEKLFF. The CDR3 DNA sequence: TGTGCCAGCAGCCAAGGCAAGGGGGCGGGAACTAATGAAAAACTGTTTTTT. The chain combines TRBV3-1 with TRBJ1-4; 7 nucleotides agree with TRBD1. The CDR3 contains 17 residues. Unmatched junction bases numbered 6, after V lost 1 base and J lost 1 base. Germline lookup yields CDR1 LGHDT and CDR2 YNNKEL (reference sequence). Full variable domain (rest looked up from reference TRBV3-1 and TRBJ1-4): DTAVSQTPKYLVTQMGNDKSIKCEQNLGHDTMYWYKQDSKKFLKIMFSYNNKELIINETVPNRFSPKSPDKAHLNLHINSLELGDSAVYFCASSQGKGAGTNEKLFFGSGTQLSVL.

This clonotype was seen repeatedly, ten times or more. This chain joins TRBV7-2 and TRBJ2-5, with 14 nucleotides matching TRBD2. The CDR3 is 17 amino acids. The V gene's germline CDR1 is SGHTA and CDR2 FQGNSA. The ends lost 5 bases at V and 2 bases at J; junction bases unmatched: 7. The CDR3 DNA is TGTGCCAGCAGCAGCCGACTAGCGGGGGGGCGGCAAGAGACCCAGTACTTC. Amino acids: CASSSRLAGGRQETQYF.

This rearrangement joins TRBV14 to TRBJ2-1, with 8 bases lining up with TRBD1. There are 16 residues in the CDR3. The germline gives CDR1 SGHDN, CDR2 FVKESK. With V trimmed by 6 bases and J by 13 bases, 20 bases remained unmatched. The CDR3 coding sequence is TGTGCCAGCAGTCAAAATCAGGGGGCGTTGATCGAGACCCAGTTCTTC. As protein: CASSQNQGALIETQFF.

The chain combines TRBV6-5 with TRBJ2-7, with D tentatively TRBD2 (7 bases). The CDR3 covers 15 residues. Germline assignment: CDR1 MNHEY and CDR2 SVGAGI. The V end lost 5 bases, the J end lost 6 bases, and 20 bases lay between the germline ends. The CDR3 spells CASSQLTGGPCEQYF. The CDR3 DNA reads TGTGCCAGCAGTCAACTTACGGGGGGCCCCTGCGAGCAGTACTTC.

This clonotype occurred many times. The chain employs TRBV6-1 and TRBJ1-2; a possible D gene is TRBD1 (6 bases). Germline CDR1 reads MNHNS; CDR2 reads SASEGT. This CDR3 comprises 19 residues. Trimming took 0 bases from V and 4 from J, leaving 24 bases between them. The CDR3 region is CASSEAGATLSRLPYGYTF. CDR3 DNA sequence: TGTGCCAGCAGTGAAGCGGGGGCCACCCTGTCGAGGCTCCCCTATGGCTACACCTTC.

This clonotype appeared many times. The V and J genes are TRBV12-3 or TRBV12-4 and TRBJ1-1, with D possibly TRBD1 on 6 matching bases. Trimming took off 3 bases at V and 7 bases at J, with 12 bases between the two ends. The CDR3 sequence is 13 residues long. CDR3 bases: TGTGCCAGCAGTTTGTTTCCGGACAGTGAAGCTTTCTTT. It is translated as CASSLFPDSEAFF.

Comments on this clonotype: With a much larger clone just one base away, this may be a read error. V is TRBV19 and J is TRBJ2-7, with 9 bases fitting TRBD2. CDR1 LNHDA and CDR2 SQIVND come from the germline V gene (reference sequence). V was pared by 2 bases and J by 7 bases, with 9 bases of the junction left unmatched. The CDR3 extends over 15 amino acids. CDR3 in DNA: TGTGCCAGTAGTATAACAGCGGGGGGTTACAATGAGCAGTACTTC. Translating gives CASSITAGGYNEQYF. The full variable domain, completed using reference TRBV19 and TRBJ2-7, is DGGITQSPKYLFRKEGQNVTLSCEQNLNHDAMYWYRQDPGQGLRLIYYSQIVNDFQKGDIAEGYSVSREKKESFPLTVTSAQKNPTAFYLCASSITAGGYNEQYFGPGTRLTVT.

This clonotype was detected many times. The V gene is TRBV10-3, the J gene TRBJ1-2, with D maybe TRBD1 (5 bases). CDR1 and CDR2 from the germline V gene are ENHRY and SYGVKD. The V gene lost 11 bases and the J gene lost 4 bases, with 17 bases spanning the gap. The CDR3 loop spans 13 amino acids. The CDR3 DNA follows: TGTGCCTTCTCGCCGGGGCTGGGCTATGGCTACACCTTC. Amino acids: CAFSPGLGYGYTF.

The chain is built from TRBV20-1 and TRBJ1-2; D possibly corresponds to TRBD1 (6 bases). Trimming removed 6 bases from V and 0 bases from J, with 14 bases in between. The CDR3 is 14 residues long. Looked up from germline, CDR1 is DFQATT and CDR2 is SNEGSKA (reference sequence). The CDR3 loop is CSARTASTNYGYTF. CDR3 in DNA: TGCAGTGCCAGGACAGCCTCAACTAACTATGGCTACACCTTC.

This clonotype appeared many times. The chain couples TRBV7-9 to TRBJ2-1; 10 nucleotides line up with TRBD1. The junction had 11 bases not matched to a gene; V was cut back by 6 bases and J by 9 bases. Germline V CDR1 and CDR2: SEHNR, FQNEAQ (reference sequence). The CDR3 consists of 15 residues. The CDR3 reads CASRQPGQGRSEQFF. The CDR3 DNA sequence: TGTGCCAGCAGACAACCGGGACAGGGGAGGTCTGAGCAGTTCTTC.

This clonotype was found many times. J is TRBJ2-4 and V is TRBV11-2; the D gene is possibly TRBD1 (5 bases). CDR1 and CDR2 (germline): SGHAT, FQNNGV. Between the trimmed V and J ends, which lost 5 bases and 8 bases, there was a span of 16 bases. The CDR3 has 14 residues. The CDR3 is CASSDNIREYIQYF. The CDR3 DNA sequence: TGTGCCAGCAGCGACAACATCAGGGAATACATTCAGTACTTC.

The chain employs TRBV20-1 and TRBJ2-7; 10 positions match TRBD2. The CDR3 spans 13 residues. V gave up 3 bases and J gave up 5 bases; unmatched junction bases: 4. Germline V gives CDR1 DFQATT, CDR2 SNEGSKA (reference sequence). This CDR3 is CSASSGRKNEQYF. The CDR3 bases are TGCAGTGCTAGTAGCGGGAGGAAGAACGAGCAGTACTTC.

This clonotype has a count of ten or more. The rearrangement joins TRBV10-2 to TRBJ1-1, with D tentatively TRBD1 (5 bases). Germline CDR1 WSHSY, CDR2 SAAADI. The V end lost 6 bases, the J end lost 0 bases, and 14 bases lay between the germline ends. This CDR3 has 15 amino acids. DNA of the CDR3: TGCGCCAGCAGCTTCCTGGGGACGGTGAACACTGAAGCTTTCTTT. It codes for CASSFLGTVNTEAFF.

This clonotype was detected many times. The CDR3 is CASSRALRQPPLSSGANVLTF. Written as DNA, the CDR3 is TGTGCCAGCAGCAGGGCCCTCAGACAGCCACCTCTGAGCTCTGGGGCCAACGTCCTGACTTTC. The chain links TRBV7-9 to TRBJ2-6; possible D gene TRBD1, 5 bases. Per germline, CDR1 SEHNR and CDR2 FQNEAQ (reference sequence). Trimming stripped 5 bases from V and 0 bases from J, with 26 bases between. This CDR3 is 21 amino acids long.

The gene calls are TRBV4-2 and TRBJ2-4; possibly TRBD2 for D (6 bases). The end of the DNA fits TRBJ2-7 better, so the J call may be wrong. The CDR3 consists of 14 residues. Germline-derived CDR1 and CDR2 are LGHNA and YNFKEQ. CDR3 nucleotides: TGTGCCAGCAGCCAAGAGGTGCGGGGCTACGAGCAGTACTTC. It is translated as CASSQEVRGYEQYF.

The V and J genes are TRBV20-1 and TRBJ2-3, with 9 positions matching TRBD1. This CDR3 has 15 amino acids. In germline, CDR1 is DFQATT, CDR2 SNEGSKA (reference sequence). After removal of 4 bases from V and 1 base from J, the junction contained 6 bases not matched to a gene. CDR3: CSANHRDRGTDTQYF. The CDR3 nucleotides read TGCAGTGCTAACCACCGGGACAGGGGCACAGATACGCAGTATTTT.

Many counts were recorded for this clonotype. The chain is built from TRBV6-2 or TRBV6-3 and TRBJ2-1; D is perhaps TRBD1 (6 bases). V lost 0 bases, J lost 10 bases, and 10 bases lay in between. The CDR3 runs 13 residues. Germline assignment: CDR1 MNHEY and CDR2 SVGEGT. CDR3 protein: CASSYSGTWEQFF. In DNA form, the CDR3 reads TGTGCCAGCAGTTACTCCGGGACATGGGAGCAGTTCTTC.

The rearrangement joins TRBV27 to TRBJ1-4, with D possibly being TRBD1 (6 bases). Germline CDR1 MNHEY, CDR2 SMNVEV (reference sequence). The CDR3 is 13 amino acids. The DNA of the CDR3 is TGTGCTTCGGGGGCCAGGGCGGGTGAAAAACTGTTTTTT. Translating it yields CASGARAGEKLFF.

This clonotype showed up just a few times. The chain employs TRBV20-1 and TRBJ2-3; D tentatively fits TRBD1 or TRBD2 (6 bases each). The CDR3 sequence is 16 residues long. V lost 5 bases, J lost 0 bases, and 18 bases lay in between. Germline values: CDR1 DFQATT, CDR2 SNEGSKA (reference sequence). The CDR3 DNA follows: TGCAGTGCTCTAGGGAGGACAGCCGCCAGCACAGATACGCAGTATTTT. It codes for CSALGRTAASTDTQYF.

The count of this clonotype is one. The rearrangement uses TRBV19 and TRBJ1-5; D is uncertain. The germline CDR1 and CDR2 sequences are LNHDA and SQIVND (reference sequence). The CDR3 contains 16 residues. V shed 3 bases and J shed 2 bases, with 14 bases lying between them. The DNA of the CDR3 is TGTGCCAGTAGTATGAGTGGTCAGGCGGGCAATCAGCCCCAGCATTTT. The encoded protein is CASSMSGQAGNQPQHF.

With respect to this clonotype: This may stem from a read error, because a much larger clone lies one nucleotide away. The chain couples TRBV6-1 to TRBJ2-6; D is possibly TRBD1 (5 bases). The CDR3 contains 16 residues. Germline CDR1 and CDR2: MNHNS and SASEGT. The CDR3 DNA is TGTGCCAGCAGTGCCCGACTTCCCTCTGGGGCCAACGTCCGGACTTTC. As protein: CASSARLPSGANVRTF.

This clonotype was counted between two and nine times. In DNA, the CDR3 is TGTGCCAGTAGTACGACTAGCGGGGGGACCACAGATACGCAGTATTTT. As protein: CASSTTSGGTTDTQYF. The chain joins TRBV19 to TRBJ2-3; the match to TRBD2 covers 13 bases. The CDR3 has 16 residues. The V gene end was trimmed by 4 bases and the J gene end by 2 bases; junction bases not matched to a gene: 3. Germline V CDR1 and CDR2: LNHDA, SQIVND (reference sequence). The whole variable domain, filled in from reference TRBV19 and TRBJ2-3, reads DGGITQSPKYLFRKEGQNVTLSCEQNLNHDAMYWYRQDPGQGLRLIYYSQIVNDFQKGDIAEGYSVSREKKESFPLTVTSAQKNPTAFYLCASSTTSGGTTDTQYFGPGTRLTVL.

This chain uses TRBV30 with TRBJ2-1, with 10 bases aligning to TRBD1. The germline gives CDR1 GTSNPN, CDR2 SVGIG (reference sequence). The CDR3 runs to 14 residues. J gave up 7 bases and V 3 bases, and 6 bases lay outside the gene matches. The CDR3 reads CAWRGQGRRNEQFF. CDR3 in DNA: TGTGCCTGGAGGGGACAGGGGCGTCGGAATGAGCAGTTCTTC.

This clonotype was counted only a few times. A much larger clone is a single base away; this may be a read error. The rearrangement uses TRBV3-1 and TRBJ2-1; D is ambiguous. Trimming stripped 1 base from V and 5 bases from J, with 12 bases between. The CDR3 is made up of 15 amino acids. Germline lookup yields CDR1 LGHDT and CDR2 YNNKEL (reference sequence). The CDR3 loop is CASSQARVSHNEQFF. CDR3 coding DNA: TGTGCCAGCAGCCAAGCAAGGGTTTCCCACAATGAGCAGTTCTTC.

A word on this clonotype: A much larger clone sits a single nucleotide away, making a read error possible. This sequence joins TRBV12-3 or TRBV12-4 and TRBJ2-7, with 13 bases identical to TRBD2. V lost 2 bases to trimming and J lost 6 bases; unmatched junction nucleotides: 13. This CDR3 is 18 amino acids long. CDR3 sequence reads: CASSLKLAGGLSPREQYF. CDR3 nucleotide sequence: TGTGCCAGCAGTTTAAAACTAGCGGGGGGGCTGTCCCCCCGCGAGCAGTACTTC.

This clonotype was observed many times. The chain recombines TRBV7-2 with TRBJ2-5; 9 nucleotides align to TRBD2. Germline-derived CDR1 and CDR2 are SGHTA and FQGNSA. The V and J ends lost 2 bases and 6 bases, in that order; junction bases with no gene match: 7. The CDR3 contains 15 residues. The CDR3 DNA sequence: TGTGCCAGCAGCTTATCTTTGACTAGCGGACAGACCCAGTACTTC. Amino acid sequence: CASSLSLTSGQTQYF.

This clonotype has a handful of counts. This chain links TRBV7-2 with TRBJ1-1, with unresolved D. V lost 1 base to trimming and J lost 0 bases, with 6 bases between them. CDR3 length equals 14 residues. Looked up from germline, CDR1 is SGHTA and CDR2 is FQGNSA. CDR3 sequence: CASSLELMNTEAFF. As DNA, the CDR3 is TGTGCCAGCAGCTTAGAGCTAATGAACACTGAAGCTTTCTTT.

This clonotype was seen at least ten times. V and J are TRBV7-6 and TRBJ2-1; D is perhaps TRBD2 (7 bases). V was cut by 5 bases and J by 2 bases, with 13 bases left in between. The CDR3 contains 15 residues. CDR1 SGHVS and CDR2 FNYEAQ come from the germline V gene. The CDR3 DNA reads TGTGCCAGCAGCGCCTTAGGGGGGGCCTACAATGAGCAGTTCTTC. This codes for CASSALGGAYNEQFF.

This chain links TRBV20-1 with TRBJ2-5; maybe TRBD1 (7 bases). Germline lookup yields CDR1 DFQATT and CDR2 SNEGSKA (reference sequence). The CDR3 runs to 16 residues. Trimming cost V 1 base and J 0 bases, with 15 bases left between them. The CDR3 nucleotides read TGCAGTGCTAGAGGGGCGGGACAGAAGTACCAAGAGACCCAGTACTTC. Translated: CSARGAGQKYQETQYF.

V is TRBV5-1 and J is TRBJ2-7; D remains unclear. Per germline, CDR1 SGHRS and CDR2 YFSETQ. This CDR3 is built from 15 residues. Trimming left V 0 bases short and J 3 bases short, with 13 bases between. The CDR3 nucleotides read TGCGCCAGCAGCTTGGATGGCACATTTTTCTACGAGCAGTACTTC. Its translation: CASSLDGTFFYEQYF.